These 7 T cell receptor beta chains came from one sample sequenced in a study of blood T cell repertoires in COVID-19. Sequencing used immunoSEQ multiplex PCR; TCRdb keeps in-frame clones, though not all of them. The repertoire holds over 250,000 clones, roughly 80% seen once, with approximately 4% in the top ten. The material sequenced was PBMCs or T cells enriched from blood (not recorded which). The receptors stem from a young man with acute COVID-19.

The chain combines TRBV2 with TRBJ1-5; D ambiguous. The germline gives CDR1 SNHLY, CDR2 FYNNEI. V was pared by 7 bases and J by 5 bases, with 15 bases between. This CDR3 comprises 14 residues. The CDR3 protein is CASTLTPGYQPQHF. In nucleotides, the CDR3 is TGTGCCAGCACCCTAACGCCGGGGTATCAGCCCCAGCATTTT.

V and J are TRBV29-1 and TRBJ2-3; 11 bases map to TRBD2. The germline CDR1 and CDR2 sequences are SQVTM and ANQGSEA. CDR3 length: 17 residues. J gave up 0 bases and V 5 bases, and 10 bases lay outside the gene matches. DNA of the CDR3: TGCAGCGTTTATGGGACTAGCGGTGCCGCTAGCACAGATACGCAGTATTTT. Translation gives CSVYGTSGAASTDTQYF.

The V gene is TRBV7-2, the J gene TRBJ2-2, with TRBD2 matching 13 bases. This CDR3 region has 15 residues. CDR1 and CDR2 (germline): SGHTA, FQGNSA. V shed 5 bases and J 5 bases; nucleotides not matched to a gene: 2. CDR3 sequence reads: CASSRTSGGTGELFF. The DNA for the CDR3 is TGTGCCAGCAGCCGGACTAGCGGGGGAACCGGGGAGCTGTTTTTT.

The chain combines TRBV6-1 with TRBJ1-6; the match to TRBD1 covers 11 bases. Trimming at V came to 4 bases and at J to 7 bases, leaving 6 bases not matched to a gene. Germline CDR1 reads MNHNS; CDR2 reads SASEGT. This CDR3 contains 16 residues. CDR3 sequence reads: CASSVGTGGGNSPLHF. In nucleotides, the CDR3 is TGTGCCAGCAGTGTCGGGACAGGGGGGGGGAATTCACCCCTCCACTTT.

The chain couples TRBV7-9 to TRBJ2-3; 14 nucleotides match TRBD2. The germline V gene encodes CDR1 SEHNR and CDR2 FQNEAQ (reference sequence). This CDR3 region has 17 residues. With V trimmed by 5 bases and J by 6 bases, 10 bases remained unmatched. CDR3 bases: TGTGCCAGCAGCCGCGGACTAGCGGGGGGACCTGCCGATACGCAGTATTTT. It specifies CASSRGLAGGPADTQYF.

This clone was counted at least ten times. The rearrangement joins TRBV28 to TRBJ2-2, with unresolved D. From germline, CDR1 is MDHEN and CDR2 SYDVKM. The CDR3 is 15 residues long. V was cut by 0 bases and J by 1 base, with 6 bases left in between. This CDR3 is CASSLWSGNTGELFF. The CDR3 DNA reads TGTGCCAGCAGTTTATGGTCAGGGAACACCGGGGAGCTGTTTTTT.

The chain carries TRBV5-4 and TRBJ2-2; 12 bases fit TRBD1. The CDR3 totals 16 residues. Germline CDR1 is SGHNT and CDR2 is YYREEE (reference sequence). The junction had 7 bases not matched to a gene; V was cut back by 6 bases and J by 4 bases. The CDR3 DNA is TGTGCCAGCACCCCAGGGACAGGGGGCGTCACCGGGGAGCTGTTTTTT. It encodes CASTPGTGGVTGELFF.